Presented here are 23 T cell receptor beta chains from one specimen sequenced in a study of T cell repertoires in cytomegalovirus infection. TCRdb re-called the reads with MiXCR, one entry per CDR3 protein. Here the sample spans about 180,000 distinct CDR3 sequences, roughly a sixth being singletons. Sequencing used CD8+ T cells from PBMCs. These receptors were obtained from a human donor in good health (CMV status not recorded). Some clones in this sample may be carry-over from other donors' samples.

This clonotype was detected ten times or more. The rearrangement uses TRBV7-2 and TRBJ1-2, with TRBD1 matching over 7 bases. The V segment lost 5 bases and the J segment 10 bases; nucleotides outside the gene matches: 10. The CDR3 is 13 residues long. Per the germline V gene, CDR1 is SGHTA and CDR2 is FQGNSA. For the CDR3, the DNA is TGTGCCAGCAGCCCCCCGGACAGGAGTCCCTACACCTTC. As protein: CASSPPDRSPYTF.

In DNA, the CDR3 is TGCGCCAGCAGTTCGGACCGTGTAGGACGCTCCTACAATGAGCAGTTCTTC. Translating gives CASSSDRVGRSYNEQFF. The chain has TRBV10-2 and TRBJ2-1; D remains unclear. The germline V and J ends were trimmed by 5 bases and 0 bases, with 17 bases remaining between them. The CDR3 sequence is 17 residues long. CDR1 is WSHSY and CDR2 is SAAADI in the germline V gene.

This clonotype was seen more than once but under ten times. CDR3 nucleotides: TGTGCCAGCACCGACAGGTTTCGTTACACTGAAGCTTTCTTT. It specifies CASTDRFRYTEAFF. V and J are TRBV5-6 and TRBJ1-1; D is perhaps TRBD1 (6 bases). Deletions cut 6 bases from V and 3 bases from J, with 15 bases between. The germline V gene encodes CDR1 SGHDT and CDR2 YYEEEE. The CDR3 consists of 14 residues.

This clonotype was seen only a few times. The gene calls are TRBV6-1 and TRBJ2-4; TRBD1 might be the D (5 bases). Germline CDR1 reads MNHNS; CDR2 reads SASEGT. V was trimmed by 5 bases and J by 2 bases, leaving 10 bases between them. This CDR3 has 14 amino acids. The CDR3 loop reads CASSSQGPKNIQYF. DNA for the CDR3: TGTGCCAGCAGTTCTCAGGGTCCCAAAAACATTCAGTACTTC.

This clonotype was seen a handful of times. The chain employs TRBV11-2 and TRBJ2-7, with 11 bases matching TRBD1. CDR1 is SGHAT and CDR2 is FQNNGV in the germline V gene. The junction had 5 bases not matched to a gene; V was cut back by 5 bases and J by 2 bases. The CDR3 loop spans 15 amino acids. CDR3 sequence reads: CASSIRTGGAYEQYF. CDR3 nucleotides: TGTGCCAGCAGCATCAGGACAGGGGGCGCCTACGAGCAGTACTTC.

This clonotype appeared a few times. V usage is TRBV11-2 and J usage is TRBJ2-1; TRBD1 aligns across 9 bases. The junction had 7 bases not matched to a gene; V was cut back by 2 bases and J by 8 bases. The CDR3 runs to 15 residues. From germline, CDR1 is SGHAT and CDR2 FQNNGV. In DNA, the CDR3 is TGTGCCAGCAGCTTACCGGGACAGGGTTGGTATGAGCAGTTCTTC. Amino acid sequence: CASSLPGQGWYEQFF.

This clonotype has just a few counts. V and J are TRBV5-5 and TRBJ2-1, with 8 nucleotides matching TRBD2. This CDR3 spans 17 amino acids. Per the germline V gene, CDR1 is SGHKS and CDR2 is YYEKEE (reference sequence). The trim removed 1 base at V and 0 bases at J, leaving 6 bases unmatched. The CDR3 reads CASSLRGLATSYNEQFF. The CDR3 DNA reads TGTGCCAGCAGCTTGCGAGGACTAGCCACCTCCTACAATGAGCAGTTCTTC.

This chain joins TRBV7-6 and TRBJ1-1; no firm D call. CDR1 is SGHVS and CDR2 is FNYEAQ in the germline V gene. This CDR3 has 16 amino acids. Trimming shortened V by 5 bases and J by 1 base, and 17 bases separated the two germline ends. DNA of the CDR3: TGTGCCAGCAGCCTTAAAATTGTGGACGGGAACACTGAAGCTTTCTTT. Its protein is CASSLKIVDGNTEAFF.

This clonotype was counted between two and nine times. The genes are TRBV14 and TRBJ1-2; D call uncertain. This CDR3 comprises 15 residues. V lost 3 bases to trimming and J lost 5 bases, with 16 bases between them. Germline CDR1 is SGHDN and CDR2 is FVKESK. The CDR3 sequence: CASSHQHRVLYGYTF. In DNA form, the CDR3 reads TGTGCCAGCAGCCACCAGCATAGGGTTTTGTATGGCTACACCTTC.

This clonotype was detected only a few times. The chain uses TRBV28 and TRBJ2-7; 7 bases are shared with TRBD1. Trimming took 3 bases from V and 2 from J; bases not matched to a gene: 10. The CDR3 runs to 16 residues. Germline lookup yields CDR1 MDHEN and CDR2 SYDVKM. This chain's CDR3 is CASSFDPGTDPYEQYF. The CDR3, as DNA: TGTGCCAGCAGTTTCGACCCCGGGACAGACCCCTACGAGCAGTACTTC.

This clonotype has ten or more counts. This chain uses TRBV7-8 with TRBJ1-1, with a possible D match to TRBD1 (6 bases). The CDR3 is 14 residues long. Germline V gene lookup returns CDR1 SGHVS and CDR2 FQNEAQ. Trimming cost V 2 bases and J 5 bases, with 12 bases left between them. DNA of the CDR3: TGTGCCAGCAGCTTAAGCCAGGGGTGGACTGAAGCTTTCTTT. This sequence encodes CASSLSQGWTEAFF.

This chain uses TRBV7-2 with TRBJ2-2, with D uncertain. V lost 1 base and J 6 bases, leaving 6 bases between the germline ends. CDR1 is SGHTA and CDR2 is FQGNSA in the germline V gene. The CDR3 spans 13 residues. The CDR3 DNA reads TGTGCCAGCAGCTTAGAAGGGTCCGGGGAGCTGTTTTTT. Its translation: CASSLEGSGELFF.

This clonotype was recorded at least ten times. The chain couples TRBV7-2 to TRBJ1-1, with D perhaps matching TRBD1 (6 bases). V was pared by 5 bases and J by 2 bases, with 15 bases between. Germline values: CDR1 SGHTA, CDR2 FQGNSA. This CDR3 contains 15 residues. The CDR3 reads CASSPVQGHNTEAFF. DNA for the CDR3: TGTGCCAGCAGCCCAGTACAGGGACACAACACTGAAGCTTTCTTT.

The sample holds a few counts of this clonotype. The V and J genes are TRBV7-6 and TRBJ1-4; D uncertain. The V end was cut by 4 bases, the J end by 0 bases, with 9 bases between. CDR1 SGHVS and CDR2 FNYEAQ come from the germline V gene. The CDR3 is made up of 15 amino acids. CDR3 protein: CASSSSGATNEKLFF. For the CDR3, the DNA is TGTGCCAGCAGCTCCTCCGGGGCAACTAATGAAAAACTGTTTTTT.

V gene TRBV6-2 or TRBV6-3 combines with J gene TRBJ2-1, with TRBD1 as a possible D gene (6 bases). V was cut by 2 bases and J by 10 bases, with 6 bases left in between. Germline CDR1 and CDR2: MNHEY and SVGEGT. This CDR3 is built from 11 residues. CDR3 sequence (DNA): TGTGCCAGCAGTTACGGGACAGAGCAGTTCTTC. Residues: CASSYGTEQFF.

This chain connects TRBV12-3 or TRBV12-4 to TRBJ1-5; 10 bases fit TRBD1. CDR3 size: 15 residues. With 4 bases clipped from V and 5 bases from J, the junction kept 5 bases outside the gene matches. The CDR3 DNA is TGTGCCAGCAGTTCCCGACAGGGGGCGGATCAGCCCCAGCATTTT. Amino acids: CASSSRQGADQPQHF.

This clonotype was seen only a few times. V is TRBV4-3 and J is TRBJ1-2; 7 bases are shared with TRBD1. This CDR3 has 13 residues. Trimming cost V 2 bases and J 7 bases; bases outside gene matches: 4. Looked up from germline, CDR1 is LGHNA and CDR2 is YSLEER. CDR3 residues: CASSQRQGVGYTF. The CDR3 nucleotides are TGCGCCAGCAGCCAAAGACAGGGAGTTGGCTACACCTTC.

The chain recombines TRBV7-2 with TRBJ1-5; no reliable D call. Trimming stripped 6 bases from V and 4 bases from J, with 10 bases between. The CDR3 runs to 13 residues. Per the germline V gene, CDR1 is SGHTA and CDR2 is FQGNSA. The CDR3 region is CASSFWANQPQHF. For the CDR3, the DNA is TGTGCCAGCAGTTTCTGGGCAAATCAGCCCCAGCATTTT. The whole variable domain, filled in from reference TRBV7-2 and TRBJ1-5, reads GAGVSQSPSNKVTEKGKDVELRCDPISGHTALYWYRQSLGQGLEFLIYFQGNSAPDKSGLPSDRFSAERTGGSVSTLTIQRTQQEDSAVYLCASSFWANQPQHFGDGTRLSIL.

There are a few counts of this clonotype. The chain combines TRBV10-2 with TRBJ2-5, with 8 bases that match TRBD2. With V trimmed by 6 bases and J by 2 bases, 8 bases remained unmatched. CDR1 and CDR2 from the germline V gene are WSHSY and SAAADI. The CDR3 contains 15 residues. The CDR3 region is CASRISGGQQETQYF. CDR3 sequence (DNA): TGCGCCAGCAGGATAAGCGGGGGACAACAAGAGACCCAGTACTTC.

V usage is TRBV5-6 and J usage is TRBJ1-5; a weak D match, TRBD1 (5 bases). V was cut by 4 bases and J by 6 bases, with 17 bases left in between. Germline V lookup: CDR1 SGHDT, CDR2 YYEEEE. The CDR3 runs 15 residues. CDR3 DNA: TGTGCCAGCAGCACCGCCAGGGAAGTGGGTCAGCCCCAGCATTTT. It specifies CASSTAREVGQPQHF.

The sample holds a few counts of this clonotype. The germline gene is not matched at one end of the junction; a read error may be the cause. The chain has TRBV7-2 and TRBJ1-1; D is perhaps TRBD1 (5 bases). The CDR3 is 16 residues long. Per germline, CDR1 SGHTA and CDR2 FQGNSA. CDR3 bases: TGCGCCAGCAGCCAAGTGAACTGGGCAGGGCCCACTGAAGCTTTCTTT. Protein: CASSQVNWAGPTEAFF.

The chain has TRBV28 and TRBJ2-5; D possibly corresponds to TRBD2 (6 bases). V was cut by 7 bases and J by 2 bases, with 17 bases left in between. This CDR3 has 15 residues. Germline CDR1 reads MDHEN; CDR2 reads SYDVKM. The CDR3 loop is CASTMGRTLQETQYF. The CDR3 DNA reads TGTGCCAGCACCATGGGGAGGACACTACAAGAGACCCAGTACTTC.

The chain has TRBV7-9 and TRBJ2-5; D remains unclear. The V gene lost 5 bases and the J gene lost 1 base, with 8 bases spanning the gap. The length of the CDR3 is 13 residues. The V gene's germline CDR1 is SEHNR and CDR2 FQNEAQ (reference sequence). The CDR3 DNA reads TGTGCCAGCAGCGGCCATTTCCAAGAGACCCAGTACTTC. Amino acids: CASSGHFQETQYF.